The sequence of this T cell receptor beta chain was determined in a study of blood T cell repertoires in COVID-19. Study overall: COVID-19 samples from acute and convalescent phases originated in the United States, Italy and Spain. The cDNA or gDNA used as material had been derived from T cells, B-cell-depleted T cells, or PBMCs.

Methods used by the authors: Reference gene primers were amplified, and this amplification served to estimate nucleated cell counts. Data came from immunoSEQ multiplex PCR; TCRdb stores just in-frame clones and leaves some out. V and J calls and clone size are given by that table; D and trimming were obtained from the DNA. Of about 240,000 clones listed, more than 70% are singletons. The length of the CDR3 is 13 residues. Trimming left V 0 bases short and J 4 bases short, with 7 bases between. Germline loops: CDR1 SEHNR, CDR2 FQNEAQ (reference sequence). The V and J genes are TRBV7-9 and TRBJ2-7; D is ambiguous. The sequence came from an elderly man with acute or convalescent COVID-19. What was sequenced was peripheral blood. Written as DNA, the CDR3 is TGTGCCAGCAGCTTAGCGAGAGAATACGAGCAGTACTTC. Encoded protein: CASSLAREYEQYF.